These T cell receptor beta chains were read from a single sample in a study of chemoradiotherapy in HPV16-positive cancers. Libraries were prepared by immunoSEQ multiplex PCR; TCRdb keeps only in-frame clonotypes and omits some of them. This sample has over 7,000 clones, with around 81% found just once. This specimen was taken from a patient who underwent chemoradiotherapy. These receptors were obtained from a human donor with HPV-associated anogenital cancer. Both conserved end residues are part of each CDR3. The D gene is left open where the match is weak. Clone size, where shown, is once, few, many, or a class for clones that have expanded.

j_gene	v_gene	d_gene	abundance	CDR3nt	CDR3aa
TRBJ2-2	TRBV9	TRBD1	.	TGTGCCAGCAGCGTCGACAGGGGGGCCGGGGAGCTGTTTTTT	CASSVDRGAGELFF
TRBJ1-4	TRBV5-5	.	.	TGTGCCAGCAGCTTCCCGGGGTTTTTGATTTTT	CASSFPGFLIF
TRBJ1-1	TRBV10-3	.	.	TGTGCCATCAGGATATCGGGGAGGTTGGGGACTGAAGCTTTCTTT	CAIRISGRLGTEAFF
TRBJ2-5	TRBV30	.	.	TGTGCCTGGAGTGTACTAGGAACCCAGTACTTC	CAWSVLGTQYF
TRBJ1-1	TRBV10-2	.	.	TGCGCCAGCAGGCAACAGTTCCCACATGAAGCTTTCTTT	CASRQQFPHEAFF
TRBJ2-3	TRBV7-3	TRBD2	.	TGTGCCAGCAGCTTACGGGGTAGCGGGAGCACAGATACGCAGTATTTT	CASSLRGSGSTDTQYF
TRBJ2-3	TRBV10-2	TRBD1	.	TGCGCCAGCAGATCGGACAGGGCCAGCACAGATACGCAGTATTTT	CASRSDRASTDTQYF
TRBJ2-3	TRBV18	TRBD1	.	TGTGCCAGCTCCCCATACACCTCTTACGACAGGGCCACAGATACGCAGTATTTT	CASSPYTSYDRATDTQYF
TRBJ2-1	TRBV7-2	.	once	TGTGCCAGCAGCTTAAGGCCGGGGGCAGCTGAGCAGTTCTTC	CASSLRPGAAEQFF
TRBJ1-5	TRBV5-6	.	once	TGTGCCAGCAGCTCCGCGGATGGAATGGGGCAGCCCCAGCATTTT	CASSSADGMGQPQHF
TRBJ2-5	TRBV2	TRBD2	.	TGTGCCAGCGGGCGATCCGGGACTAGCGGCCATAAGTACTTC	CASGRSGTSGHKYF
TRBJ1-5	TRBV28	.	.	TGTGCCAGCAGTTTGAACGAGGCAGGGATGAATCAGCCCCAGCATTTT	CASSLNEAGMNQPQHF
TRBJ1-5	TRBV5-5	.	.	TGTGCCAGCAGCTTGGACAGTTATAGCAATCAGCCCCAGCATTTT	CASSLDSYSNQPQHF
TRBJ1-3	TRBV2	.	.	TGTGCCAGCAGTGAATCTGCGGTCCGTGTCTCCGGAAACACCATATATTTT	CASSESAVRVSGNTIYF
TRBJ1-2	TRBV6-5	TRBD1	.	TGTGCCAGCAGCCTGACAGGGGCGGATGGCTACACCTTC	CASSLTGADGYTF
TRBJ2-3	TRBV5-4	TRBD2	.	TGTGCCAGCAGCCGTAGCGGGGGCAACACAGATACGCAGTATTTT	CASSRSGGNTDTQYF
TRBJ2-7	TRBV6-5	TRBD2	.	TGTGCCAGCACCGGGACTAGCTTCCACGAGCAGTACTTC	CASTGTSFHEQYF
TRBJ1-1	TRBV5-1	.	few	TGCGCCAGCAGCTTGGCCACGGCATTAAGGGGGACTGAAGCTTTCTTT	CASSLATALRGTEAFF
TRBJ2-2	TRBV5-1	.	.	TGCGCCAGCAGCTTGGGGGACACCGGGGAGCTGTTTTTT	CASSLGDTGELFF
TRBJ2-1	TRBV5-6	.	.	TGTGCCAGCAGCGTCTGGGGCCTTAGTTTTTCCTACAATGAGCAGTTCTTC	CASSVWGLSFSYNEQFF
TRBJ1-2	TRBV6-5	.	.	TGTGCCACCGGTGGGCAGAACTATGGCTACACCTTC	CATGGQNYGYTF
TRBJ1-6	TRBV28	TRBD1	once	TGTGCCAGCGGGTCACAGGGGGGAAATTCACCCCTCCACTTT	CASGSQGGNSPLHF
TRBJ2-1	TRBV6-1	TRBD2	few	TGTGGAAGCGGGAGGGCCCCCAATGAGCAGTTCTTC	CGSGRAPNEQFF
TRBJ2-1	TRBV28	.	once	TGTGCCAGCAGTTTAGGGGGGGCCTCCTACAATGAGCAGTTCTTC	CASSLGGASYNEQFF
TRBJ1-4	TRBV19	TRBD1	once	TGTGCCAGCGGGGACAGGGTGTCCGAAAAACTGTTTTTT	CASGDRVSEKLFF
TRBJ2-5	TRBV5-1	TRBD2	.	TGCGCCAGCAGCTTGGTGGCGGGGAGGGGCGAGACCCAGTACTTC	CASSLVAGRGETQYF
TRBJ2-3	TRBV5-4	TRBD2	.	TGTGCCAGCAGCACCGGGACTAGCGGGGGACCTAGCACAGATACGCAGTATTTT	CASSTGTSGGPSTDTQYF
TRBJ2-5	TRBV5-1	.	.	TGCGCCAGCCACGACGGACTGGAGACCCAGTACTTC	CASHDGLETQYF
TRBJ2-1	TRBV2	.	.	TGTGCCAGCAGTGAAGCGCGATTAAGAACAGGTCCTTACAATGAGCAGTTCTTC	CASSEARLRTGPYNEQFF
TRBJ1-2	TRBV5-4	.	.	TGTGCCAGCAGCTTGTTTCGGTTCTATGGCTACACCTTC	CASSLFRFYGYTF
TRBJ2-3	TRBV18	.	.	TGTGCCAGCTCACCAGTGGAGGATACGCAGTATTTT	CASSPVEDTQYF
TRBJ1-2	TRBV7-9	.	.	TGTGCCAGCAGTCCGGACCTCTATGGCTACACCTTC	CASSPDLYGYTF
TRBJ1-6	TRBV19	.	.	TGTGCCAGTAGCGGTTGGCAGGGATATTCACCCCTCCACTTT	CASSGWQGYSPLHF
TRBJ2-3	TRBV29-1	TRBD2	.	TGCAGCGCCGGACTAGCGGGGGCCACAGATACGCAGTATTTT	CSAGLAGATDTQYF
TRBJ2-7	TRBV9	.	.	TGTGCCAGCAGCGGGGAGATGGGAGACAGTAGTAGCGAGCAGTACTTC	CASSGEMGDSSSEQYF